Listed here are 11 T cell receptor beta chains from one sample, sequenced in a study of vaccination effects on CD4 cells after COVID-19. The repertoire was sequenced with immunoSEQ multiplex PCR; TCRdb's copy has only in-frame clones and lacks some. The repertoire holds tens of thousands of clones, around 69% seen once, with roughly 2% in the top ten. On roughly day 9 of culture, CD4+ T cells were separated out. BNT162b2 vaccine or mRNA-1273 vaccine was given to participants in two doses. These TCRs' antigens remain unknown. The starting material was CD4+ T cells from PBMCs cultured without peptide, obtained after COVID-19 vaccination. These receptors were obtained from a human donor who received a COVID-19 vaccine.

This chain connects TRBV27 to TRBJ2-6, with 7 bases matching TRBD2. The CDR3 runs 15 residues. After removal of 3 bases from V and 2 bases from J, the junction contained 1 base not matched to a gene. Germline V lookup: CDR1 MNHEY, CDR2 SMNVEV (reference sequence). The CDR3: CASSFGGAGANVLTF. The CDR3 coding sequence is TGTGCCAGCAGTTTTGGGGGGGCTGGGGCCAACGTCCTGACTTTC. Full variable domain (outside the CDR3, taken from reference TRBV27 and TRBJ2-6): EAQVTQNPRYLITVTGKKLTVTCSQNMNHEYMSWYRQDPGLGLRQIYYSMNVEVTDKGDVPEGYKVSRKEKRNFPLILESPSPNQTSLYFCASSFGGAGANVLTFGAGSRLTVL.

The chain uses TRBV29-1 and TRBJ2-1; D might be TRBD2 (5 bases). The germline gives CDR1 SQVTM, CDR2 ANQGSEA. The CDR3 is 13 amino acids. Trimming took 7 bases from V and 4 from J, leaving 14 bases between them. This chain's CDR3 is CSAGGRTYNEQFF. CDR3 coding DNA: TGCAGCGCCGGAGGCCGTACATACAATGAGCAGTTCTTC.

This clone was picked up a small number of times. This chain links TRBV27 with TRBJ1-6; D unclear. The CDR3 runs 13 residues. Germline V gene sequence: CDR1 MNHEY, CDR2 SMNVEV (reference sequence). V was pared by 5 bases and J by 7 bases, with 9 bases between. CDR3 protein: CASSREYNSPLHF. The CDR3 coding sequence is TGTGCCAGCAGTCGAGAGTACAATTCACCCCTCCACTTT.

This clone was seen a few times. The rearrangement joins TRBV10-1 to TRBJ2-2; D might be TRBD2 (7 bases). Between the trimmed V and J ends, which lost 7 bases and 4 bases, there was a span of 13 bases. Germline assignment: CDR1 WNHNN and CDR2 SYGVQD (reference sequence). CDR3 length: 14 residues. The CDR3 bases are TGCGCCAGCAACGGGGGGCTCGTCACCGGGGAGCTGTTTTTT. This translates into CASNGGLVTGELFF.

This clone turned up a few times. The gene calls are TRBV19 and TRBJ2-3; 8 bases fit TRBD1. Trimming removed 5 bases from V and 14 bases from J; junction bases left unmatched: 9. CDR1 is LNHDA and CDR2 is SQIVND in the germline V gene (reference sequence). The CDR3 spans 12 residues. The CDR3 nucleotides are TGTGCCAGTAGTCGCGGACAGGGCCCCATGTATTTT. It encodes CASSRGQGPMYF.

The chain couples TRBV21-1 to TRBJ2-5; the table names TRBD2, a call not compared with the DNA. TRBV21-1 is a known pseudogene. The CDR3 is made up of 14 amino acids. This chain's CDR3 is CASSNGAPGETQYF. The CDR3 bases are TGTGCCAGCAGCAACGGAGCGCCGGGGGAGACCCAGTACTTC.

This clone was seen more than once but under ten times. The genes are TRBV19 and TRBJ2-5; D is tentatively TRBD1 or TRBD2 (5 bases each). V was pared by 6 bases and J by 2 bases, with 13 bases between. CDR3 length equals 14 residues. CDR1 is LNHDA, CDR2 SQIVND, per germline (reference sequence). The CDR3 DNA follows: TGTGCCAGTAGGTTGACCGGGGCTCAAGAGACCCAGTACTTC. Protein: CASRLTGAQETQYF.

The chain is built from TRBV12-2 and TRBJ1-4; the DNA was not used to check the table's D call, TRBD1. TRBV12-2 is a pseudogene segment. This CDR3 has 16 residues. The CDR3 region is CASHSFRDRRNEKLFF. CDR3 nucleotide sequence: TGTGCAAGTCACTCCTTCCGGGACAGGAGAAATGAAAAACTGTTTTTT.

CDR3 coding DNA: TGCGCCAGCAGTGAGATAGCCGGTACCCAGCCCCAGCATTTT. Its protein product is CASSEIAGTQPQHF. The gene calls are TRBV10-2 and TRBJ1-5; D call uncertain. The CDR3 sequence is 14 residues long. Trimming shortened V by 2 bases and J by 7 bases, and 12 bases separated the two germline ends. CDR1 is WSHSY and CDR2 is SAAADI in the germline V gene.

The chain has TRBV20-1 and TRBJ1-2, with D possibly being TRBD1 (5 bases). The CDR3 runs 14 residues. CDR1 and CDR2 (germline): DFQATT, SNEGSKA (reference sequence). Deletions cut 3 bases from V and 7 bases from J, with 18 bases between. The CDR3 loop reads CSASLSQGRGGYTF. In nucleotides, the CDR3 is TGCAGTGCTAGTCTCTCGCAGGGTCGGGGTGGCTACACCTTC.

This chain uses TRBV5-1 with TRBJ1-1; D unclear. This CDR3 is 16 amino acids long. The germline gives CDR1 SGHRS, CDR2 YFSETQ. V lost 1 base to trimming and J lost 0 bases, with 13 bases between them. CDR3 loop: CASSLRGTRMNTEAFF. The CDR3 coding sequence is TGCGCCAGCAGCTTGCGGGGAACTCGAATGAACACTGAAGCTTTCTTT.